This is a list of T cell receptor beta chains from one sample in a study of breast tumors, draining lymph nodes, adjacent tissues. Using its own MiXCR run on the multiplex PCR reads, TCRdb lists one record per CDR3 protein. The sample carries 150,000 to 200,000 distinct CDR3 sequences, approximately 33% recorded once. The sample consisted of axillary lymph node tissue. The receptors come from a female donor with breast cancer. Some clones in this sample may be carry-over from other donors' samples. Each CDR3 is given with its conserved first and last residue. The D gene is left open where the match is weak. Some rows mark clone size as missing; the rest say once, few, many or name a class of expanded clone.

size: many
J: TRBJ2-5
V: TRBV7-9
D: TRBD2
DNA: TGTGCCAGCAGCTCTCCCGGACTAGCGGGACTTGAGACCCAGTACTTC
CDR3: CASSSPGLAGLETQYF

size: NA
J: TRBJ2-5
V: TRBV13
D: NA
DNA: TGTGCCAGCAGCCCCCCCTCGGGGAGCTGGACGGGAGAGACCCAGTACTTC
CDR3: CASSPPSGSWTGETQYF

size: NA
J: TRBJ2-3
V: TRBV7-3
D: TRBD1
DNA: TGTGCCAGCAGCTCTATATCACAGGGGATCGGTACGCAGTATTTT
CDR3: CASSSISQGIGTQYF

size: NA
J: TRBJ2-4
V: TRBV7-9
D: TRBD2
DNA: TGTGCCAGCACCCCGGGAGGGGGGGAAAACATTCAGTACTTC
CDR3: CASTPGGGENIQYF

size: many
J: TRBJ2-7
V: TRBV20-1
D: TRBD2
DNA: TGCAGTGCTAGAGATCGAGCGGGAGGGTACGAGCAGTACTTC
CDR3: CSARDRAGGYEQYF

size: many
J: TRBJ1-5
V: TRBV9
D: NA
DNA: TGTGCCAGCAGCGTAGGGGACGGGAGCAATCAGCCCCAGCATTTT
CDR3: CASSVGDGSNQPQHF

size: many
J: TRBJ2-3
V: TRBV11-2
D: NA
DNA: TGTGCCAGCAGCACCTGGACCACAGATACGCAGTATTTT
CDR3: CASSTWTTDTQYF

size: many
J: TRBJ2-6
V: TRBV5-1
D: NA
DNA: TGCGCCAGCAGCCCTGGGGGGGCCAACGTCCTGACTTTC
CDR3: CASSPGGANVLTF

size: many
J: TRBJ1-2
V: TRBV15
D: NA
DNA: TGTGCCACCAGCAGAGATGAGTCCAGGGCGGGGGGCTACACCTTC
CDR3: CATSRDESRAGGYTF

size: many
J: TRBJ1-2
V: TRBV2
D: NA
DNA: TGTGCCAGCAGTGGTACAGCCCCCGATGGCTACACCTTC
CDR3: CASSGTAPDGYTF

size: many
J: TRBJ2-2
V: TRBV24-1
D: NA
DNA: TGTGCCACCAGTGACCCCTGGGAGCTGTTTTTT
CDR3: CATSDPWELFF